A selection of T cell receptor beta chains follows, all from one sample in a study of shared clonotypes between healthy human individuals. TCRdb's table, derived via immunoSEQ multiplex PCR, lists solely in-frame clones and lacks some. Among about 1 million clones, about three quarters were seen once, and the ten largest hold 1.4%. Sequenced: memory CD4+ T cells sorted from blood. These receptors came from a man between 18 and 35 years old in good health. Both conserved end residues are part of each CDR3. Fields, in order: D gene, V gene, clone size, J gene, CDR3 DNA, CDR3 protein. A D gene is named only where the DNA matches it firmly. Clone size is shown for a subset of rows, as once, few, many or a class of expanded clone.

NA	TRBV29-1	NA	TRBJ2-3	TGCAGCGTTGAAGAAGGTGGCAGGGTATACCAAAACCCATCAACAGATACGCAGTATTTT	CSVEEGGRVYQNPSTDTQYF
NA	TRBV10-3	few	TRBJ2-7	TGTGCCATCAGTGATTGGGAAAGCTCCTACGAGCAGTACTTC	CAISDWESSYEQYF
NA	TRBV5-1	NA	TRBJ2-2	TGCGCCAGCAGCGGTGGGTCCTCGAACACCGGGGAGCTGTTTTTT	CASSGGSSNTGELFF
NA	TRBV10-1	NA	TRBJ2-7	TGCGCCAGCAGAAGGACAGTTCAGGGTTACGAGCAGTACTTC	CASRRTVQGYEQYF
NA	TRBV28	few	TRBJ2-3	TGTGCCAGCAGTTTCAGCGGATATAGCACAGATACGCAGTATTTT	CASSFSGYSTDTQYF
TRBD1	TRBV6-6	NA	TRBJ2-7	TGTGCCAGCAGTTACGCCAATTCCGGGACAGGCTACGAGCAGTACTTC	CASSYANSGTGYEQYF
TRBD1	TRBV10-2	NA	TRBJ2-7	TGCGCCAGCAGTGTGGACAGGGGGGTCGAGCAGTACTTC	CASSVDRGVEQYF
NA	TRBV6-5	NA	TRBJ2-3	TGTGCCAGCAGGGCTAGGGATACGCAGTATTTT	CASRARDTQYF
NA	TRBV9	NA	TRBJ2-3	TGTGCCAGCAGCCCCGGGGCGGGGCACACAGATACGCAGTATTTT	CASSPGAGHTDTQYF
NA	TRBV27	few	TRBJ2-4	TGTGCCAGCAGTTTATCGAGCCTAGCCAAAAACATTCAGTACTTC	CASSLSSLAKNIQYF
TRBD1	TRBV14	NA	TRBJ2-5	TGTGCCAGCAGCCAAGCGAGGACAGGGGGGCAAGAGACCCAGTACTTC	CASSQARTGGQETQYF
NA	TRBV5-8	NA	TRBJ2-5	TGTGCCAGCAGCTTGGGGAGTCAGGGACGGCAATCAGAGACCCAGTACTTC	CASSLGSQGRQSETQYF
NA	TRBV5-6	NA	TRBJ1-6	TGTGCCAGCAGCTTGCCCCCCCAGGGGAATTCACCCCTCCACTTT	CASSLPPQGNSPLHF
NA	TRBV18	NA	TRBJ1-1	TGTGCCAGCTCACCGGGCAGCTACAACACTGAAGCTTTCTTT	CASSPGSYNTEAFF
NA	TRBV10-3	NA	TRBJ2-1	TGTGCCATCAGTGAGTCCAGGGACAATGAGCAGTTCTTC	CAISESRDNEQFF
TRBD1	TRBV9	NA	TRBJ2-2	TGTGCCAGCAGCCCGAGACAGGGTAACACCGGGGAGCTGTTTTTT	CASSPRQGNTGELFF
TRBD2	TRBV6-1	few	TRBJ2-1	TGTGCCAGCAGTCCTAGCGGGGGGGCCGTGAATGAGCAGTTCTTC	CASSPSGGAVNEQFF
NA	TRBV5-8	NA	TRBJ2-7	TGTGCCAGCAGCTTGGCCGCGGGGTTTGCCTACGAGCAGTACTTC	CASSLAAGFAYEQYF
TRBD1	TRBV5-1	NA	TRBJ1-2	TGCGCCAGCAGCTTGGAAGGGGGACAGGGGGCCCGGTGGTTC	CASSLEGGQGARWF
NA	TRBV6-1	NA	TRBJ1-4	TGTGCCAGCAGTCAAAAGGGGACGCTTGGCGAAAAACTGTTTTTT	CASSQKGTLGEKLFF
NA	TRBV7-2	NA	TRBJ1-5	TGTGCCAGCAGCTTAGATTGGGGACAGCCCCAGCATTTT	CASSLDWGQPQHF
TRBD1	TRBV15	NA	TRBJ1-5	TGTGCCACCAGCAGAGAGTCAGGGGGCGGTGCCAATCAGCCCCAGCATTTT	CATSRESGGGANQPQHF
TRBD1	TRBV7-2	NA	TRBJ1-1	TGTGCCAGCAGCCCGCAGACAGGGGGAATCGCTGAAGCTTTCTTT	CASSPQTGGIAEAFF
NA	TRBV2	NA	TRBJ2-1	TGTGCCAGCAAGAGTCCCTACAATGAGCAGTTCTTC	CASKSPYNEQFF
NA	TRBV27	NA	TRBJ2-1	TGTGCCAGCAGTCCCCCTGGGGGGATGGGCAATGAGCAGTTCTTC	CASSPPGGMGNEQFF
NA	TRBV18	NA	TRBJ1-2	TGTGCCAGCTCACCAGGGCCAGACCCTAACTATGGCTACACCTTC	CASSPGPDPNYGYTF
TRBD1	TRBV10-3	few	TRBJ1-1	TGTGCCATCAGTGCACAGGGGACGGGTACTGAAGCTTTCTTT	CAISAQGTGTEAFF
NA	TRBV14	few	TRBJ2-7	TGTGCCAGCAGCCAAGATAGACAGGACTCCTACGAGCAGTACTTC	CASSQDRQDSYEQYF
NA	TRBV9	once	TRBJ1-4	TGTGCCAGCAGCGTAGGGTCCAGGGTGGGCAAACTGTTTTTT	CASSVGSRVGKLFF
NA	TRBV2	NA	TRBJ1-5	TGTGCCAGCAGCGGGACTACCCGACCCCAGCATTTT	CASSGTTRPQHF
NA	TRBV18	NA	TRBJ2-6	TGTGCCAGCTCACTCTCCCCGGGGCAGGGGAGCTCTGGGGCCAACGTCCTGACTTTC	CASSLSPGQGSSGANVLTF
NA	TRBV11-3	NA	TRBJ2-2	TGTGCCAGCAGCCCGACAGGCGGGGAGCTGTTTTTT	CASSPTGGELFF
NA	TRBV23-1	NA	TRBJ2-7	TGCGCCAGCAGTCCCCGGGTCCGAACTTACGAGCAGTACTTC	CASSPRVRTYEQYF
NA	TRBV30	NA	TRBJ2-3	TGTGCCTGGAGCGAGTCGGGCGATACGCAGTATTTT	CAWSESGDTQYF
NA	TRBV7-9	NA	TRBJ2-6	TGTGCCAGCACCCAACTAGGGGGGGCCAACGTCCTGACTTTC	CASTQLGGANVLTF
NA	TRBV5-5	NA	TRBJ2-5	TGTGCCAGCAGCTTGCAATTGGAGACCCAGTACTTC	CASSLQLETQYF
TRBD2	TRBV2	NA	TRBJ2-5	TGTGCCAGCAGTGGACTAGCGGCCGTGCAAGAGACCCAGTACTTC	CASSGLAAVQETQYF
NA	TRBV5-1	NA	TRBJ1-6	TGCGCCAGCAGCTTGTCAGGTAACGCTTCACCCCTCCACTTT	CASSLSGNASPLHF
TRBD2	TRBV18	NA	TRBJ2-7	TGTGCCAGCTCACGGACTAGCGAGTCCTACGAGCAGTACTTC	CASSRTSESYEQYF
NA	TRBV30	once	TRBJ1-6	TGTGCCTGGAGTCCCCAGACCCGATCACCCCTCCACTTT	CAWSPQTRSPLHF
TRBD2	TRBV18	NA	TRBJ2-1	TGTGCCAGCTCACGACCGGGACTAGCGGGAGGAAACAATGAGCAGTTCTTC	CASSRPGLAGGNNEQFF
NA	TRBV27	NA	TRBJ2-1	TGTGCCAGCAGCACTACACCGGGCCCGATACTCTTC	CASSTTPGPILF
NA	TRBV10-3	NA	TRBJ2-7	TGTGCCATCAGTGAGTTGAGGTTTTACGAGCAGTACTTC	CAISELRFYEQYF
NA	TRBV28	NA	TRBJ1-2	TGTGCCAGCGGTAAAGGGGGAGGCTATGGCTACACCTTC	CASGKGGGYGYTF
TRBD1	TRBV5-1	few	TRBJ1-5	TGCGCCAGCAGCACCGGGACAGACAATCAGCCCCAGCATTTT	CASSTGTDNQPQHF